Given below is one TCR beta chain in context. Its antigen remains unknown. Its ends do not fully match the called genes, so a read error is possible. These data are taken from a study of blood T cells in healthy people across ages. Then a second PCR, running roughly 6 to 12 cycles, was carried out with a sample-barcoded 5' primer and a J-beta primer mix. TCRdb reprocessed the 5' RACE reads via MiXCR and lists one record per CDR3 protein. The data hold under 2 million distinct CDR3 sequences, with roughly 32% observed a single time. Findings of the study overall: Roughly linear age-related decline in beta diversity appeared, significant by age approximately 43. PBMCs went unsorted, and a conclusive naive versus antigen-experienced comparison was therefore prevented.

The CDR3 has 17 residues. Germline V gene data show CDR1 as LNHNV and CDR2 as YYDKDF (reference sequence). V is TRBV15 and J is TRBJ2-1; D is uncertain. Sequencing was done on a sample of blood. This TCR derives from a woman in her twenties or thirties in good health. CDR3 sequence reads: CATSREVKQIRGDEQFF. The CDR3 bases are TGTGCCACCAGTAGAGAAGTGAAACAGATTCGAGGTGATGAGCAGTTCTTC.